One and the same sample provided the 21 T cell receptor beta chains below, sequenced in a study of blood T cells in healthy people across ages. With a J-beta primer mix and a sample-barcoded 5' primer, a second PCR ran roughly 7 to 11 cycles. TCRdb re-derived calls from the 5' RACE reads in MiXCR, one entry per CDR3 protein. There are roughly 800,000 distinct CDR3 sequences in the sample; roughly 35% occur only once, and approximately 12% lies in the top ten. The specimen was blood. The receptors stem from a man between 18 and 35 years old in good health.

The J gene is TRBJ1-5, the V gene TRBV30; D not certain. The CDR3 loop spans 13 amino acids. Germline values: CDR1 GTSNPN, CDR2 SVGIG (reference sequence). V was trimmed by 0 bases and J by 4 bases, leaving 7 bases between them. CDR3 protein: CAWSVKANQPQHF. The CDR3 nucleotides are TGTGCCTGGAGTGTGAAGGCTAATCAGCCCCAGCATTTT. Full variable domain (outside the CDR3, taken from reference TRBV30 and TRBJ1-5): SQTIHQWPATLVQPVGSPLSLECTVEGTSNPNLYWYRQAAGRGLQLLFYSVGIGQISSEVPQNLSASRPQDRQFILSSKKLLLSDSGFYLCAWSVKANQPQHFGDGTRLSIL.

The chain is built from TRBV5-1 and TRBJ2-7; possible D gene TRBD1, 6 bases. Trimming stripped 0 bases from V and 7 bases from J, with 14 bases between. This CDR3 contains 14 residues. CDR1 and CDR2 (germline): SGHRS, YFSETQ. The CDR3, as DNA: TGCGCCAGCAGCTTGGTACAGGGTGCCAATGAGCAGTACTTC. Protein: CASSLVQGANEQYF.

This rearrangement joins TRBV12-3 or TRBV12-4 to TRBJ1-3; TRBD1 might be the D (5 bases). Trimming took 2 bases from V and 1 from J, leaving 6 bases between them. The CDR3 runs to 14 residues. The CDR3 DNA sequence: TGTGCCAGCAGTTTACCAGGGTCTGGAAACACCATATATTTT. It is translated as CASSLPGSGNTIYF.

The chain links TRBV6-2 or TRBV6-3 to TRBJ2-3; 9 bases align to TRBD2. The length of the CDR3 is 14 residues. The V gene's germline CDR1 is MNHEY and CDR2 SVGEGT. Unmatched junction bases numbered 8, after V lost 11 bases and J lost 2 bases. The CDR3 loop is CAATERGATDTQYF. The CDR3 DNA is TGTGCCGCAACGGAGCGGGGGGCCACAGATACGCAGTATTTT.

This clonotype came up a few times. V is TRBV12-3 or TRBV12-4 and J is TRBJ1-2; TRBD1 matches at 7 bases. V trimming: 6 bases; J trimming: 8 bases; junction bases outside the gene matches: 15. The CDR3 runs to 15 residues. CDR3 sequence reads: CASSPAGGYSRGYTF. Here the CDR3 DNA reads TGTGCCAGCAGCCCCGCAGGGGGGTACTCACGCGGCTACACCTTC.

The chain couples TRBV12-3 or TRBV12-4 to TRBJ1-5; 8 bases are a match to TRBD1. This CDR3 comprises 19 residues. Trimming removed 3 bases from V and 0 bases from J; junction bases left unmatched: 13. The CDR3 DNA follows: TGTGCCAGCAGTTTCCGGACCAGACAGGGGCAATATAGCAATCAGCCCCAGCATTTT. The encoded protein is CASSFRTRQGQYSNQPQHF.

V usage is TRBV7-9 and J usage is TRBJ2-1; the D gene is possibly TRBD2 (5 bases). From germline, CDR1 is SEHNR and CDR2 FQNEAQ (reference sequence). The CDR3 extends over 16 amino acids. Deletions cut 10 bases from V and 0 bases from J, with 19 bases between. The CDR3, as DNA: TGTGCCATTCCTGGGGTGTATGGGAGCTCCTACAATGAGCAGTTCTTC. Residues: CAIPGVYGSSYNEQFF. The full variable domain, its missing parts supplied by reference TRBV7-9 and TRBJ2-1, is DTGVSQNPRHKITKRGQNVTFRCDPISEHNRLYWYRQTLGQGPEFLTYFQNEAQLEKSRLLSDRFSAERPKGSFSTLEIQRTEQGDSAMYLCAIPGVYGSSYNEQFFGPGTRLTVL.

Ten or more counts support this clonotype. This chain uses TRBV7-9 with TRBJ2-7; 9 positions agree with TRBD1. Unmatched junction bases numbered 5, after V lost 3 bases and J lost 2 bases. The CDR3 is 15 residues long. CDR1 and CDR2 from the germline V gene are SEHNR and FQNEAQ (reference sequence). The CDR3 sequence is CASSFVGTGTYEQYF. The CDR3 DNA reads TGTGCCAGCAGCTTTGTGGGGACAGGGACCTACGAGCAGTACTTC.

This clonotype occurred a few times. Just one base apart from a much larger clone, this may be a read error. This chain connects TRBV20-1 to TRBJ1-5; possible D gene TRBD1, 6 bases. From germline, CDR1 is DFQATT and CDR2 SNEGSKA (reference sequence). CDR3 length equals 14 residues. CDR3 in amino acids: CSARRGPSNRPQHF. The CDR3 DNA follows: TGCAGTGCCCGCAGGGGTCCAAGCAATCGGCCCCAGCATTTT.

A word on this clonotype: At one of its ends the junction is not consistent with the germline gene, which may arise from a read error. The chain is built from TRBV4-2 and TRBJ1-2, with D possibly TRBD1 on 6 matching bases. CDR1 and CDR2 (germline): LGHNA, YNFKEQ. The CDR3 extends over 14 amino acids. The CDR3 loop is CASSQDRSPRGYIF. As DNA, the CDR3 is TGTGCCAGCAGCCAAGATCGCTCACCCAGGGGCTACATCTTC.

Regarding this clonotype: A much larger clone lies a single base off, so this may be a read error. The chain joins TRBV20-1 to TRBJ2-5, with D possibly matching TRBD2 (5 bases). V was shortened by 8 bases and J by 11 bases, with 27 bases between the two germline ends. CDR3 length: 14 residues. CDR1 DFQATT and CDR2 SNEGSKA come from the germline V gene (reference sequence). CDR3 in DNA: TGCAGTACGCTGGACGGGGTCTACAACAATGAGCAGTACTTC. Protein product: CSTLDGVYNNEQYF.

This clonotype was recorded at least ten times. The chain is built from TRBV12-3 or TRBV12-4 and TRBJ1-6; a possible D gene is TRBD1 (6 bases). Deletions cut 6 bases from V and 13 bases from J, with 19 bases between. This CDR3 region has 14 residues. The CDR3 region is CASSSRHRAFPLHF. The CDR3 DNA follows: TGTGCCAGCAGCTCCCGACACAGGGCCTTTCCCCTCCACTTT.

Written as DNA, the CDR3 is TGTGCCAGCAGTTTCACGATAGCGGGGGGTCGCTCCTACAATGAGCAGTACTTC. Amino acids: CASSFTIAGGRSYNEQYF. The chain uses TRBV12-3 or TRBV12-4 and TRBJ2-1; 10 bases align to TRBD2. The J call may be mistaken, given a closer DNA end match to TRBJ2-7. The CDR3 is made up of 18 amino acids.

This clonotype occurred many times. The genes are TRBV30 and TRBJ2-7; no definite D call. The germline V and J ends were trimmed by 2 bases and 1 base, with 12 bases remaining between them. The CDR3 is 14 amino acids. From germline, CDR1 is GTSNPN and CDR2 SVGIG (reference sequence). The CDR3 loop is CAWSLKGWSYEQYF. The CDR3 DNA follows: TGTGCCTGGAGTCTTAAGGGTTGGTCCTACGAGCAGTACTTC.

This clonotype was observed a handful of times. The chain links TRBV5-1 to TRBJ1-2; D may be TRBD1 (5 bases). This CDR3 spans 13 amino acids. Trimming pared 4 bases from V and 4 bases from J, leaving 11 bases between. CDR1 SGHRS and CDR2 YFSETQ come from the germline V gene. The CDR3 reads CASSARDGYGYTF. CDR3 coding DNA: TGCGCCAGCAGCGCCCGGGACGGCTATGGCTACACCTTC. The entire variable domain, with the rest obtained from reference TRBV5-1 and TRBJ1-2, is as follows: KAGVTQTPRYLIKTRGQQVTLSCSPISGHRSVSWYQQTPGQGLQFLFEYFSETQRNKGNFPGRFSGRQFSNSRSEMNVSTLELGDSALYLCASSARDGYGYTFGSGTRLTVV.

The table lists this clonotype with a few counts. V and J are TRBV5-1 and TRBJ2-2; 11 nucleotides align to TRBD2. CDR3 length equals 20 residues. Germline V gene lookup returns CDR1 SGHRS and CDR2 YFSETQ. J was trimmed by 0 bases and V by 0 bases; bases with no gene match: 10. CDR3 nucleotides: TGCGCCAGCAGCTTGGAGCTAGCGGGGGGCCGGTTCGCGAACACCGGGGAGCTGTTTTTT. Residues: CASSLELAGGRFANTGELFF.

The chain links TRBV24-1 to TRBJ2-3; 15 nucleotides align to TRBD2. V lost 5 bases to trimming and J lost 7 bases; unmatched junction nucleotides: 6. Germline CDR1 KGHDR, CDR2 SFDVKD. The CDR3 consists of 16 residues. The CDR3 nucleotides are TGTGCCACCAGTGTGGGGACTAGCGGGGGGCAAAATACGCAGTATTTT. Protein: CATSVGTSGGQNTQYF.

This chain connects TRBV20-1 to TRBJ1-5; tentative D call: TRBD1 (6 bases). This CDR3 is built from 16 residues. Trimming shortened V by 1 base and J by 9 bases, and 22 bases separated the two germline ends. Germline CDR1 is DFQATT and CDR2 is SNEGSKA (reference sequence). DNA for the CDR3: TGCAGTGCTAGAGGACCGACAGGATTGAATCAGCGGCCCCAGCATTTT. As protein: CSARGPTGLNQRPQHF.

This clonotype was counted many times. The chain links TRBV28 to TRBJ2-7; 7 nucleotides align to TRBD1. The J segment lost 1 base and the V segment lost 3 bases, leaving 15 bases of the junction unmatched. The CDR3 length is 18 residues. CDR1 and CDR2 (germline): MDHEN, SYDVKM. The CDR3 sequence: CASSFSIRDSQFSYEQYF. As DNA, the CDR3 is TGTGCCAGCAGTTTTTCCATCCGGGACAGTCAATTTTCCTACGAGCAGTACTTC. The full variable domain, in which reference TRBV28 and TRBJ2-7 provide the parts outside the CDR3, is DVKVTQSSRYLVKRTGEKVFLECVQDMDHENMFWYRQDPGLGLRLIYFSYDVKMKEKGDIPEGYSVSREKKERFSLILESASTNQTSMYLCASSFSIRDSQFSYEQYFGPGTRLTVT.

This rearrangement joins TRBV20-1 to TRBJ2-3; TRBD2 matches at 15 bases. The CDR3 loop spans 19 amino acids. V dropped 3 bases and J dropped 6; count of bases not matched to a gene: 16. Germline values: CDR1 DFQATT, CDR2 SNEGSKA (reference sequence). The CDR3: CSASGLAGGVQIVSDTQYF. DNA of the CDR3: TGCAGTGCTAGCGGACTAGCGGGGGGGGTACAGATCGTGTCGGATACGCAGTATTTT.

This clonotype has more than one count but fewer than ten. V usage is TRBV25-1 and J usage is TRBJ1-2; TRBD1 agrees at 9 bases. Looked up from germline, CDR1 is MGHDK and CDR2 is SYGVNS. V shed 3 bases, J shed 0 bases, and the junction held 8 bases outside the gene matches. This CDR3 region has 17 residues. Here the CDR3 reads CASSEPGQGLANYGYTF. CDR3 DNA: TGTGCCAGCAGTGAGCCGGGACAGGGCCTCGCTAACTATGGCTACACCTTC.